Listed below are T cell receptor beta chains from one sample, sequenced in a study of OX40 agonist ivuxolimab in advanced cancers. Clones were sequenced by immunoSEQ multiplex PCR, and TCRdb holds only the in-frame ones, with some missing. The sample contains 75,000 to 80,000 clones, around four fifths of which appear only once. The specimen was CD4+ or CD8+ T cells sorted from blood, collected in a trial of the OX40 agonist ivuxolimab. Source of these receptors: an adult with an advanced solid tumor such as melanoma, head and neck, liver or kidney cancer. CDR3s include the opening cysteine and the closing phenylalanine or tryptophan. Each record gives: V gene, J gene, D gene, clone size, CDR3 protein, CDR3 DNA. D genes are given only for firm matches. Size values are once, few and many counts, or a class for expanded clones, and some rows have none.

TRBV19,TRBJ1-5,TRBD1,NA,CASTQGAGGGKPQHF,TGTGCCAGTACCCAAGGGGCAGGGGGTGGGAAGCCCCAGCATTTT
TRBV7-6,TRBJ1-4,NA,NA,CASRHTGTPFQVEKLFF,TGTGCCAGCAGACACACCGGGACTCCCTTCCAAGTTGAAAAACTGTTTTTT
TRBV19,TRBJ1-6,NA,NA,CATTGTVNSPLHF,TGTGCCACCACGGGGACTGTGAATTCACCCCTCCACTTT
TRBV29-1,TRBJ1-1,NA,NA,CSAGGSRVNTEAFF,TGCAGCGCTGGCGGGAGCAGGGTGAACACTGAAGCTTTCTTT
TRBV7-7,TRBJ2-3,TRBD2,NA,CASSPDGGGTDTQYF,TGTGCTAGCAGCCCCGACGGGGGAGGGACAGATACGCAGTATTTT
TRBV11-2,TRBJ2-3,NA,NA,CASSFTPGLGTDTQYF,TGTGCCAGCAGCTTTACACCGGGACTCGGCACAGATACGCAGTATTTT
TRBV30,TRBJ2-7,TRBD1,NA,CAWTPGQVSEQYF,TGTGCCTGGACTCCGGGACAGGTTAGTGAGCAGTACTTC
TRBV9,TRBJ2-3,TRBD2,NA,CASSPVTSGSNTDTQYF,TGTGCCAGCAGCCCCGTGACTAGCGGGAGTAACACAGATACGCAGTATTTT
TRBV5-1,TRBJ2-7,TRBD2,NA,CASSPGRGWEQYF,TGCGCCAGCAGCCCAGGGAGGGGCTGGGAGCAGTACTTC
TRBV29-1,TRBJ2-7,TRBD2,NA,CSVSGSNAYEQYF,TGCAGCGTTAGCGGGAGTAACGCCTACGAGCAGTACTTC
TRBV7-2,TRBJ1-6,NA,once,CASSSLGRSNSPLHF,TGTGCCAGCAGCTCGCTGGGACGATCTAATTCACCCCTCCACTTT
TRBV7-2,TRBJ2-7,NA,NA,CASSLVPDSRYYEQYF,TGTGCCAGCAGCTTAGTCCCGGACTCACGATACTACGAGCAGTACTTC
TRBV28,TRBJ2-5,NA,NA,CASSLPGVGETQYF,TGTGCCAGCAGTTTGCCAGGGGTGGGGGAGACCCAGTACTTC
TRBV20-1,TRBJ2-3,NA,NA,CSGGWDTQYF,TGCAGCGGGGGTTGGGATACGCAGTATTTT
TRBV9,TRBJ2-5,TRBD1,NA,CASSGATGPTAQYF,TGTGCCAGCAGCGGGGCGACAGGGCCCACGGCCCAGTACTTC
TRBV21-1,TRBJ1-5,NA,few,CASSKVSPGQLLHSNQPQHF,TGTGCCAGCAGCAAAGTCTCACCGGGACAGCTTCTTCATAGCAATCAGCCCCAGCATTTT
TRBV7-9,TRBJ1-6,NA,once,CASRRTGGPNSPLHF,TGTGCCAGCAGGAGAACAGGAGGGCCGAATTCACCCCTCCACTTT
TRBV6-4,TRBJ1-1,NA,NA,CASSLEGGTEAFF,TGTGCCAGCAGTTTGGAGGGTGGGACTGAAGCTTTCTTT
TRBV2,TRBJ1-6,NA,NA,CASRGLVGVGSPLHF,TGTGCCAGCAGGGGGCTAGTCGGAGTCGGTTCACCCCTCCACTTT
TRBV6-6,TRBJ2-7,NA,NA,CASRRDSRGPYEQYF,TGTGCCAGCAGACGAGACAGCCGAGGCCCCTACGAGCAGTACTTC
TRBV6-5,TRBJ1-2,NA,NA,CASRSPGGGYGYTF,TGTGCCAGCAGGTCCCCGGGGGGGGGCTATGGCTACACCTTC
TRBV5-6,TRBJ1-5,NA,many,CASSLSIRGDQPQHF,TGTGCCAGCAGCTTGAGTATCAGGGGTGATCAGCCCCAGCATTTT
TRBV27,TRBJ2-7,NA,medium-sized,CASSYRIGGNEQYF,TGTGCCAGCAGTTATCGTATTGGGGGGAACGAGCAGTACTTC